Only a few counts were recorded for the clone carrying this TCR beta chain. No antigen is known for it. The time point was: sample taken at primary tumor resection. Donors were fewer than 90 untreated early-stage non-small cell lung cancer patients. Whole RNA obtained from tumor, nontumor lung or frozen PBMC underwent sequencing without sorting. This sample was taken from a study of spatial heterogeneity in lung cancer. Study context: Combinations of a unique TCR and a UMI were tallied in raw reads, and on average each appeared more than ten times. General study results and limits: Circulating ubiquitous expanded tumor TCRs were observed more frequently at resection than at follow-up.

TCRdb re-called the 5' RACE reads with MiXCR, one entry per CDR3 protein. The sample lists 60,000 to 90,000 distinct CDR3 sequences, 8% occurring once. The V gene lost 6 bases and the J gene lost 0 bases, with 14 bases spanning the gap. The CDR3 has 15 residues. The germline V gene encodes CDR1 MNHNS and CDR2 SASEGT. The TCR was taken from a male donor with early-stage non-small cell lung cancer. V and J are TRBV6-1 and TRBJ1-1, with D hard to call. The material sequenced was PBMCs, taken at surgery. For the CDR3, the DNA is TGTGCCAGCAGCGCTCTGGCGGGGTTGAACACTGAAGCTTTCTTT. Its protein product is CASSALAGLNTEAFF.